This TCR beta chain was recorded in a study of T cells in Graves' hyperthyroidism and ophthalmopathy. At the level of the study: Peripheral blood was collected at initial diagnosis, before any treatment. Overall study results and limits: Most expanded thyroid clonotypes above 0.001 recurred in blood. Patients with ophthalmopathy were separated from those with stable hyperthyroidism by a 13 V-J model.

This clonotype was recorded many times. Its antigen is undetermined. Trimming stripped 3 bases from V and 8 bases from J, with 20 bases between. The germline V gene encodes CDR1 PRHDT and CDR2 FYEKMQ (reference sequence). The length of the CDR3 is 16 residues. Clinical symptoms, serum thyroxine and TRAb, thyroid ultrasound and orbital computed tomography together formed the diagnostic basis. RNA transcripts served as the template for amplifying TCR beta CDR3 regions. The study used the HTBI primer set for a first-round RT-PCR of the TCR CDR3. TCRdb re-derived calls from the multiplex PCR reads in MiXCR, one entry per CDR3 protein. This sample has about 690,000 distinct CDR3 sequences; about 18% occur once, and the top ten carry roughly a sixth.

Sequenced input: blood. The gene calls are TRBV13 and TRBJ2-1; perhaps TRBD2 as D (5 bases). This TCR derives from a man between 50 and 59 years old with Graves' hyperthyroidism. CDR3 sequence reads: CASSFGVGGPGDEQFF. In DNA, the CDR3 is TGTGCCAGCAGCTTTGGAGTAGGCGGGCCTGGGGATGAGCAGTTCTTC.